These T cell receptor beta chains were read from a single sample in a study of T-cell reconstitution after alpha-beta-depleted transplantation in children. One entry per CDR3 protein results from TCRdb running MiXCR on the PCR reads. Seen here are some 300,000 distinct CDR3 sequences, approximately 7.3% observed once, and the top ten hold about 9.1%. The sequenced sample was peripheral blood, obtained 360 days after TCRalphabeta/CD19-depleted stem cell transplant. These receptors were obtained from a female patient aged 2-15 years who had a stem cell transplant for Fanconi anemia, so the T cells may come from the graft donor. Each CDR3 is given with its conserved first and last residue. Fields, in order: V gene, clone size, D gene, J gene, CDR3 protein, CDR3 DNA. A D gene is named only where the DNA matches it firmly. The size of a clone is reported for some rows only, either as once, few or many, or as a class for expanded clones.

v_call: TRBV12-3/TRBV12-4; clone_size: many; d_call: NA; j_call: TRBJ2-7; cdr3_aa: CASSRASSYEQYF; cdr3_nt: TGTGCCAGCAGTCGGGCGAGCTCCTACGAGCAGTACTTC
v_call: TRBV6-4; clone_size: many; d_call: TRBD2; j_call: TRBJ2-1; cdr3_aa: CASSDSAGGDYNEQFF; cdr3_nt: TGTGCCAGCAGTGACTCTGCGGGGGGGGACTACAATGAGCAGTTCTTC
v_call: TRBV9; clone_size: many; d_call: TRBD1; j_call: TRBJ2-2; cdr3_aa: CASSVARKDRGSTGELFF; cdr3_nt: TGTGCCAGCAGCGTAGCTCGAAAGGACAGGGGTAGCACCGGGGAGCTGTTTTTT
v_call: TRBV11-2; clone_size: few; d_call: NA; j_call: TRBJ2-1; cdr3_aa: CASSLWQGRHEQFF; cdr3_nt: TGTGCCAGCAGCTTGTGGCAGGGGCGCCATGAGCAGTTCTTC
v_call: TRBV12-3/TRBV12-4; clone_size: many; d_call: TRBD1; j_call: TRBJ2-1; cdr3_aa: CASSPRDRVYNEQFF; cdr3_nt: TGTGCCAGCAGCCCCCGGGACAGGGTTTACAATGAGCAGTTCTTC
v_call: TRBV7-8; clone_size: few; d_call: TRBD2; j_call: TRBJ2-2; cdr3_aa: CASSVSLAGGGYATGELFF; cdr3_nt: TGTGCCAGCAGCGTTAGTTTGGCGGGGGGAGGGTATGCTACCGGGGAGCTGTTTTTT
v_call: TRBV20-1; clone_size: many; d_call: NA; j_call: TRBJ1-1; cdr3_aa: CSADFEGLNTEAFF; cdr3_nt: TGCAGTGCGGATTTCGAAGGTTTGAACACTGAAGCTTTCTTT
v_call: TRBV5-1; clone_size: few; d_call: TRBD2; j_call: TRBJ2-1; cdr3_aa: CASSPGLAGASQFF; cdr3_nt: TGCGCCAGCAGCCCAGGACTAGCGGGAGCGAGCCAGTTCTTC
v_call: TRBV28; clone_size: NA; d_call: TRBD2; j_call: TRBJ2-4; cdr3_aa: CASSLPGGRGYF; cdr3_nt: TGTGCCAGCAGTTTGCCGGGGGGGCGGGGGTACTTC
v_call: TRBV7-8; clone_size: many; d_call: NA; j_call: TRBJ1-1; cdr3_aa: CASSLAPQDIEAFF; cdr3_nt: TGTGCCAGCAGCTTGGCTCCCCAAGATATTGAAGCTTTCTTT
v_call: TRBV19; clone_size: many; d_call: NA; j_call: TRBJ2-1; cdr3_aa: CASSMGGSFYNEQFF; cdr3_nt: TGTGCCAGTAGTATGGGCGGGTCATTTTACAATGAGCAGTTCTTC
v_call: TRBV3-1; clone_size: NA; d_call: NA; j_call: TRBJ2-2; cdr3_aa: CATMDRGTGELFF; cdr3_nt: TGTGCCACTATGGACAGAGGGACCGGGGAGCTGTTTTTT
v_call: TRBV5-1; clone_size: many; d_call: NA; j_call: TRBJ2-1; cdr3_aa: CASSLGGPIAYNEQFF; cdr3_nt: TGCGCCAGCAGCTTGGGGGGACCGATAGCCTACAATGAGCAGTTCTTC
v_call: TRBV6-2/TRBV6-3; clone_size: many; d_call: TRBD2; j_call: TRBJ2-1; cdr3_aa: CASGGTSGINEQFF; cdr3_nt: TGTGCCAGCGGGGGGACTAGCGGGATAAATGAGCAGTTCTTC
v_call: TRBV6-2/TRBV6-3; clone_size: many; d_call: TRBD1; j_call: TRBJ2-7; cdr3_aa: CASRWTGDEQYF; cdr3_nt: TGTGCCAGCAGGTGGACAGGCGACGAGCAGTACTTC
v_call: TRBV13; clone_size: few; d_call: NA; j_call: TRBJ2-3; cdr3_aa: CASSLAPGRSGASTDTQYF; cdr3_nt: TGTGCCAGCAGCTTAGCGCCGGGGAGATCAGGGGCTAGCACAGATACGCAGTATTTT
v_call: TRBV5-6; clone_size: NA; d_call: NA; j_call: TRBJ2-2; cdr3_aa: CASSSWVRGNTGELFF; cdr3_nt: TGTGCCAGCAGCTCCTGGGTCCGAGGCAACACCGGGGAGCTGTTTTTT
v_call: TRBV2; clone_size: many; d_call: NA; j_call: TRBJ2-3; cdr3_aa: CASSWTAASSTDTQYF; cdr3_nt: TGTGCCAGCAGTTGGACAGCCGCGTCTAGCACAGATACGCAGTATTTT
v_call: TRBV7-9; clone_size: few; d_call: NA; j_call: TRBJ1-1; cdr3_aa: CASSFGRYTEAFF; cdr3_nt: TGTGCCAGCAGCTTCGGTCGGTACACTGAAGCTTTCTTT
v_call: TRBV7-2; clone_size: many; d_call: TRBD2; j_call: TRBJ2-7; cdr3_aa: CASSLGGLAGGYEQYF; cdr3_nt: TGTGCCAGCAGCTTAGGGGGACTAGCGGGGGGCTACGAGCAGTACTTC
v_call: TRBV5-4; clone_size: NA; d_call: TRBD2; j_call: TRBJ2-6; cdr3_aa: CASSVRTSAFSGANVLTF; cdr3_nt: TGTGCCAGCAGCGTAAGGACTAGCGCCTTCTCTGGGGCCAACGTCCTGACTTTC
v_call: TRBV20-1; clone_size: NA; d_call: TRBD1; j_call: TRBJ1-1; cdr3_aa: CSARSADYRGYTEAFF; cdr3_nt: TGCAGTGCTAGATCCGCTGATTACAGGGGGTACACTGAAGCTTTCTTT
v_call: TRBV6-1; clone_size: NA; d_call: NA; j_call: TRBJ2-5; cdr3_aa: CASSTLGGEQETQYF; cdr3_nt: TGTGCCAGCAGTACCCTCGGGGGAGAGCAAGAGACCCAGTACTTC
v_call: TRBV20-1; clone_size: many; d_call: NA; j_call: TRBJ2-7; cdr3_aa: CSARYGTRYEQYF; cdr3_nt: TGCAGTGCTAGGTACGGAACGCGGTACGAGCAGTACTTC
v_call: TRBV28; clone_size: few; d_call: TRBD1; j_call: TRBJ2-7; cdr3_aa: CASSSPDRGLSYEQYF; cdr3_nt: TGTGCCAGCAGTTCCCCCGACAGGGGGCTCTCCTACGAGCAGTACTTC
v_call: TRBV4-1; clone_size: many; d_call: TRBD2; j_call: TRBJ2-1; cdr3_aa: CASSHLSIAGGLEQFF; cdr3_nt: TGCGCCAGCAGCCATTTATCTATAGCGGGAGGTCTTGAGCAGTTCTTC
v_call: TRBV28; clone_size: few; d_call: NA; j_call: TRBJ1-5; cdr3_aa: CASSFWRNNQPQHF; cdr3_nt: TGTGCCAGCAGTTTCTGGCGGAACAATCAGCCCCAGCATTTT
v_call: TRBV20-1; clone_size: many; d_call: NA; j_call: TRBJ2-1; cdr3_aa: CSARLTRTTYNEQFF; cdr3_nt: TGCAGTGCTAGATTGACTAGGACGACCTACAATGAGCAGTTCTTC
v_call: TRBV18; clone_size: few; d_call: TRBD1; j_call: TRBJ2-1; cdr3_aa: CASSQQQGANLNEQFF; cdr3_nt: TGTGCCAGCTCACAACAACAGGGGGCCAACCTTAATGAGCAGTTCTTC
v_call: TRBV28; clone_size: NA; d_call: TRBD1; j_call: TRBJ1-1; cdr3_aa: CASSSPDRGGNTEAFF; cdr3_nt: TGTGCCAGCAGTTCACCCGACAGGGGAGGGAACACTGAAGCTTTCTTT
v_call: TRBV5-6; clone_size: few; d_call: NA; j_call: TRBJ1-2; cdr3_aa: CASSFGWGRNYGYTF; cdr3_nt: TGTGCCAGCAGCTTCGGATGGGGGCGCAACTATGGCTACACCTTC
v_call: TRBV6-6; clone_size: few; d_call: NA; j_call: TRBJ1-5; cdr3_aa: CASRGGHNQPQHF; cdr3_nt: TGTGCCAGCAGGGGAGGCCACAATCAGCCCCAGCATTTT
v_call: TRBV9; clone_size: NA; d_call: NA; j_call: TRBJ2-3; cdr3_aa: CASSVVGFGADTQYF; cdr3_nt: TGTGCCAGCAGCGTAGTAGGGTTTGGCGCAGATACGCAGTATTTT
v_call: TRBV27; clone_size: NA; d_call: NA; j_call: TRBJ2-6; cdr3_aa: CASGTPGSGANVLTF; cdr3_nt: TGTGCCAGCGGTACTCCGGGCTCTGGGGCCAACGTCCTGACTTTC
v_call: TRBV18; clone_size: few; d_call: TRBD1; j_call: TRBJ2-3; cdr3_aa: CASSPLGQGADTQYF; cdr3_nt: TGTGCCAGCTCACCCCTAGGACAGGGCGCAGATACGCAGTATTTT
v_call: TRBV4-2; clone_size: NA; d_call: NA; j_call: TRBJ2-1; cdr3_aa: CASNQGGGLNRGSYNEQFF; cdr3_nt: TGTGCCAGCAACCAGGGGGGGGGCCTTAACAGGGGCTCCTACAATGAGCAGTTCTTC
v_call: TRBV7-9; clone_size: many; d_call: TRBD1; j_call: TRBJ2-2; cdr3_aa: CASSLRQGNTGELFF; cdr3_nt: TGTGCCAGCAGCCTCAGACAGGGGAACACCGGGGAGCTGTTTTTT
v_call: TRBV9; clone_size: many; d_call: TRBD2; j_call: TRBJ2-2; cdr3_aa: CASSVVGRGGTGELFF; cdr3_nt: TGTGCCAGCAGCGTAGTGGGGAGGGGAGGCACCGGGGAGCTGTTTTTT
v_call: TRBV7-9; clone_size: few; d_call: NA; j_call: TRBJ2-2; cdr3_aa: CANSALGRTGELFF; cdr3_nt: TGTGCCAATTCAGCTTTAGGTCGAACCGGGGAGCTGTTTTTT
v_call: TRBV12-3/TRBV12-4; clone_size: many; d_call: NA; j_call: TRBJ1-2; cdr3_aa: CASSSVRDAGNYGYTF; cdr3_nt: TGTGCCAGCAGCTCAGTCCGGGACGCCGGGAACTATGGCTACACCTTC
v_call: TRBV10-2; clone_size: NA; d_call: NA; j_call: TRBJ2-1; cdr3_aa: CASRPLGKGNNEQFF; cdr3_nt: TGCGCCAGCAGGCCCTTAGGGAAGGGTAACAATGAGCAGTTCTTC
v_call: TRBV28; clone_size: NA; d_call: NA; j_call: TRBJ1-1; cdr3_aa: CASSLWGEGTEAFF; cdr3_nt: TGTGCCAGCAGTTTATGGGGAGAGGGCACTGAAGCTTTCTTT
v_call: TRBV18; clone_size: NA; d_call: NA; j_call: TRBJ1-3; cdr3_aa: CASSPLGGMTLISSGNTIYF; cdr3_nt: TGTGCCAGCTCACCACTTGGGGGCATGACACTTATCAGCTCTGGAAACACCATATATTTT
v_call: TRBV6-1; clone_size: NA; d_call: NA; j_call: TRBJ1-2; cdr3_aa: CASSVPRANYGYTF; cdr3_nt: TGTGCCAGCAGTGTCCCCAGGGCTAACTATGGCTACACCTTC
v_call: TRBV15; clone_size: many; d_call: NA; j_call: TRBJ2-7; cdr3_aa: CATSRDRGSGLYEQYF; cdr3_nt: TGTGCCACCAGCAGAGATCGGGGGAGCGGATTATACGAGCAGTACTTC
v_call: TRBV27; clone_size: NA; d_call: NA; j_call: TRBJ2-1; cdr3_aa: CASSFRGAGYNEQFF; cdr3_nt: TGTGCCAGCAGTTTTAGGGGGGCAGGTTATAATGAGCAGTTCTTC
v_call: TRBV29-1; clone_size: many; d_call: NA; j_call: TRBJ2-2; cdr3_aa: CSARMSAPNRPAGELFF; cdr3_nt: TGCAGCGCCCGCATGTCGGCCCCGAACAGGCCCGCGGGGGAGCTGTTTTTT
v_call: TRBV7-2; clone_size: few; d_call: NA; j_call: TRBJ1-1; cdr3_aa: CASSLLTDSTITEAFF; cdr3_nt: TGTGCCAGCAGCTTACTTACGGACAGCACCATCACTGAAGCTTTCTTT
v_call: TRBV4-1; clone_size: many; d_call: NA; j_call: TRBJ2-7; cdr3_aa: CASSQGRGAYEQYF; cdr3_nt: TGCGCCAGCAGCCAAGGGAGGGGGGCCTACGAGCAGTACTTC
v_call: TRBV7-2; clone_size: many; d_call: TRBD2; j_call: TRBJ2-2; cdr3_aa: CASSLFALTGGTGELFF; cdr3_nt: TGTGCCAGCAGCTTGTTTGCGCTCACGGGGGGTACCGGGGAGCTGTTTTTT
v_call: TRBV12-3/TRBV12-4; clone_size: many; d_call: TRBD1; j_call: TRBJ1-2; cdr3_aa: CASSQLTGVAYGYTF; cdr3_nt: TGTGCCAGCAGCCAACTGACAGGGGTGGCCTATGGCTACACCTTC
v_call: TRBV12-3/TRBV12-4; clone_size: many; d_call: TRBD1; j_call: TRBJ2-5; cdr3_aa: CASTETGKETQYF; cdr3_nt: TGTGCCAGCACCGAGACAGGGAAAGAGACCCAGTACTTC
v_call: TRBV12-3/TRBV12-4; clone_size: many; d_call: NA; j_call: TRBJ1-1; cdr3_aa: CASSFTYGQNTEAFF; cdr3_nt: TGTGCCAGCAGTTTTACTTACGGGCAGAACACTGAAGCTTTCTTT
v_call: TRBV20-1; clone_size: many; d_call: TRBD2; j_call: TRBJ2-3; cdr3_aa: CSAPGTSGTDTQYF; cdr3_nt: TGCAGTGCCCCCGGGACTAGCGGGACAGATACGCAGTATTTT
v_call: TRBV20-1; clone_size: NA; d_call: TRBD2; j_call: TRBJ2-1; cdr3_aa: CSATLREGVDEQFF; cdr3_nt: TGCAGTGCTACTCTAAGGGAGGGCGTAGATGAGCAGTTCTTC